Below are 13 T cell receptor beta chains sequenced from a single sample in a study of blood T cell repertoires in COVID-19. Assay used: immunoSEQ multiplex PCR; TCRdb lists only in-frame clones, some missing. The data contain 85,000 to 130,000 clones, approximately 91% of them seen just once; the ten biggest clones take up 0.97%. Input material: peripheral blood. The source is a man aged 60 to 75 with acute or convalescent COVID-19.

The chain has TRBV23-1 and TRBJ1-3; 9 nucleotides agree with TRBD1. TRBV23-1 is identified as an open reading frame with a role that is uncertain. The CDR3 has 17 amino acids. V was clipped by 0 bases and J by 2 bases; unmatched bases: 5. The DNA for the CDR3 is TGCGCCAGCAGTCAATCTCCGGGACAGGGCCCTGGAAACACCATATATTTT. This gives the protein CASSQSPGQGPGNTIYF.

The J gene is TRBJ2-7, the V gene TRBV24-1, with D perhaps TRBD1 (6 bases). Germline-derived CDR1 and CDR2 are KGHDR and SFDVKD. The CDR3 has 15 residues. V lost 0 bases, J lost 5 bases, and 13 bases lay in between. In DNA, the CDR3 is TGTGCCACCAGTGATTTGCAACAGGGTGGCAACGAGCAGTACTTC. It yields the protein CATSDLQQGGNEQYF.

The chain couples TRBV15 to TRBJ1-2, with a possible D match to TRBD1 (6 bases). The CDR3 contains 15 residues. V lost 5 bases and J lost 5, with 18 bases in between. In germline, CDR1 is LNHNV, CDR2 YYDKDF (reference sequence). In DNA, the CDR3 is TGTGCCACCAGCTTCTCCCTAGGGGGGGAATATGGCTACACCTTC. Its translation: CATSFSLGGEYGYTF.

V gene TRBV9 combines with J gene TRBJ1-1; D ambiguous. Germline V gene data show CDR1 as SGDLS and CDR2 as YYNGEE. The V end was cut by 0 bases, the J end by 1 base, with 7 bases between. The CDR3 contains 14 residues. The CDR3: CASSVGIANTEAFF. The CDR3 DNA follows: TGTGCCAGCAGCGTAGGGATAGCGAACACTGAAGCTTTCTTT.

V and J are TRBV7-3 and TRBJ1-1, with a weak D call TRBD1 (5 bases). V lost 2 bases to trimming and J lost 0 bases, with 13 bases between them. The CDR3 is 16 residues long. Germline CDR1 reads SGHTA; CDR2 reads FQGTGA. CDR3 nucleotides: TGTGCCAGCAGCTTAGTCAGGGTTGGGATGAACACTGAAGCTTTCTTT. Protein sequence: CASSLVRVGMNTEAFF.

The J gene is TRBJ1-4, the V gene TRBV9; D possibly corresponds to TRBD1 (5 bases). Trimming removed 0 bases at V and 3 bases at J, with 6 bases between. The CDR3 covers 14 residues. CDR1 and CDR2 (germline): SGDLS, YYNGEE. The CDR3 region has the DNA TGTGCCAGCAGCGTAGCGGGGGCTAATGAAAAACTGTTTTTT. This encodes CASSVAGANEKLFF.

This clone was observed a single time. This chain connects TRBV7-3 to TRBJ2-1, with 7 bases matching TRBD2. The CDR3 is 15 amino acids. The J segment lost 7 bases and the V segment lost 2 bases, leaving 8 bases of the junction unmatched. Germline lookup yields CDR1 SGHTA and CDR2 FQGTGA. The CDR3 loop reads CASSLEASGRNEQFF. The CDR3 DNA is TGTGCCAGCAGCTTAGAGGCTAGCGGAAGGAATGAGCAGTTCTTC.

The chain combines TRBV28 with TRBJ2-5; 7 positions match TRBD1. CDR3 size: 16 residues. Per germline, CDR1 MDHEN and CDR2 SYDVKM. V was clipped by 5 bases and J by 4 bases; unmatched bases: 13. The CDR3 DNA follows: TGTGCCAGCAGTCAAACCACAGGGGTTTTATCAGAGACCCAGTACTTC. Translated: CASSQTTGVLSETQYF.

The chain carries TRBV11-3 and TRBJ1-1; D gene ambiguous. V was shortened by 3 bases and J by 7 bases, with 6 bases between the two germline ends. This CDR3 region has 11 residues. Germline values: CDR1 SGHNT, CDR2 YENEEA. CDR3 DNA: TGTGCCAGCAGCTTGCGCCGTGAAGCTTTCTTT. Encoded protein: CASSLRREAFF.

This clone turned up a few times. V gene TRBV7-8 combines with J gene TRBJ1-3; D is ambiguous. Per the germline V gene, CDR1 is SGHVS and CDR2 is FQNEAQ. V shed 5 bases and J shed 2 bases, with 13 bases lying between them. The CDR3 covers 15 residues. The CDR3 DNA is TGTGCCAGCAGCCGCGTCGGAGGCGCTGGAAACACCATATATTTT. It translates to CASSRVGGAGNTIYF.

This clone has just one count. The V gene is TRBV29-1, the J gene TRBJ1-4; a weak D match, TRBD1 (6 bases). Trimming removed 6 bases from V and 4 bases from J, with 15 bases in between. Germline CDR1 is SQVTM and CDR2 is ANQGSEA. There are 14 residues in the CDR3. The CDR3 protein is CSVAIQGDNEKLFF. The DNA for the CDR3 is TGCAGCGTGGCTATACAGGGTGATAATGAAAAACTGTTTTTT.

The chain combines TRBV6-1 with TRBJ2-6; D remains unclear. The CDR3 loop spans 15 amino acids. The germline V and J ends were trimmed by 2 bases and 4 bases, with 9 bases remaining between them. Germline assignment: CDR1 MNHNS and CDR2 SASEGT. The CDR3 protein is CASSEQFSGANVLTF. As DNA, the CDR3 is TGTGCCAGCAGTGAACAGTTTTCCGGGGCCAACGTCCTGACTTTC.

This clone was detected once. The genes are TRBV5-4 and TRBJ1-1, with D maybe TRBD1 (5 bases). Trimming took off 0 bases at V and 1 base at J, with 13 bases between the two ends. The CDR3 covers 16 residues. From germline, CDR1 is SGHNT and CDR2 YYREEE (reference sequence). The CDR3 region is CASSLGSRQRNTEAFF. The CDR3, as DNA: TGTGCCAGCAGCTTGGGATCCCGACAGCGGAACACTGAAGCTTTCTTT.